Shown below are 18 T cell receptor beta chains from a single sample sequenced in a study of identical twins. TCRdb ran MiXCR on the 5' RACE reads and lists one entry per CDR3 protein. There are about 340,000 distinct CDR3 sequences in the sample; approximately 8.7% occur only once, and about 9.1% lies in the top ten. Input material: naive T cells sorted from blood. The receptors were gathered from a woman in her forties or fifties in good health.

This clonotype is a singleton in its sample. The chain combines TRBV5-1 with TRBJ2-5, with D maybe TRBD2 (5 bases). CDR3 length equals 18 residues. Germline V gene sequence: CDR1 SGHRS, CDR2 YFSETQ. V lost 4 bases and J 5 bases, leaving 27 bases between the germline ends. The CDR3 loop is CASSLAGGRGARRETQYF. The DNA for the CDR3 is TGCGCCAGCAGCCTGGCAGGAGGTCGAGGCGCCCGACGGGAGACCCAGTACTTC.

This clonotype has only a few counts. The chain has TRBV5-1 and TRBJ2-3; 7 positions agree with TRBD2. Germline CDR1 and CDR2: SGHRS and YFSETQ. This CDR3 has 13 amino acids. V trimming: 7 bases; J trimming: 9 bases; junction bases outside the gene matches: 11. CDR3 DNA: TGCGCCAGCGGTTCGGGGGGAAGAGAGACGCAGTATTTT. Protein: CASGSGGRETQYF. Looking up the rest from reference TRBV5-1 and TRBJ2-3 gives the full variable domain: KAGVTQTPRYLIKTRGQQVTLSCSPISGHRSVSWYQQTPGQGLQFLFEYFSETQRNKGNFPGRFSGRQFSNSRSEMNVSTLELGDSALYLCASGSGGRETQYFGPGTRLTVL.

The rearrangement joins TRBV12-3 or TRBV12-4 to TRBJ2-6, with D hard to call. The CDR3 runs to 15 residues. The germline V and J ends were trimmed by 3 bases and 4 bases, with 10 bases remaining between them. The CDR3 loop reads CASSFRVAGANVLTF. As DNA, the CDR3 is TGTGCCAGCAGTTTTAGGGTGGCCGGGGCCAACGTCCTGACTTTC.

This clonotype was counted a few times. V is TRBV5-1 and J is TRBJ2-5, with a weak D call TRBD1 (5 bases). Germline CDR1 reads SGHRS; CDR2 reads YFSETQ. The CDR3 extends over 14 amino acids. V lost 4 bases to trimming and J lost 1 base, with 11 bases between them. CDR3 bases: TGCGCCAGCAGCCCGTTCACAGGCCAAGAGACCCAGTACTTC. It codes for CASSPFTGQETQYF.

The CDR3 DNA reads TGCAGCACTCGGACAGGGGGGACTGAAGCTTTCTTT. Translated: CSTRTGGTEAFF. The rearrangement links TRBV29-1 to TRBJ1-1, with TRBD1 matching over 10 bases. Germline V lookup: CDR1 SQVTM, CDR2 ANQGSEA. Unmatched junction bases numbered 5, after V lost 8 bases and J lost 5 bases. This CDR3 has 12 residues.

This clonotype was picked up many times. The rearrangement links TRBV9 to TRBJ1-2; 7 bases agree with TRBD1. Trimming removed 0 bases from V and 4 bases from J; junction bases left unmatched: 9. Per germline, CDR1 SGDLS and CDR2 YYNGEE. The CDR3 totals 16 residues. The CDR3 reads CASSVGPGTALYGYTF. The CDR3 nucleotides read TGTGCCAGCAGCGTAGGACCCGGGACAGCCCTCTATGGCTACACCTTC.

This clonotype was detected only a few times. The chain joins TRBV4-1 to TRBJ1-4; tentatively, D is TRBD1 (6 bases). V lost 4 bases, J lost 7 bases, and 16 bases lay in between. The germline V gene encodes CDR1 MGHRA and CDR2 YSYEKL. The CDR3 covers 15 residues. This CDR3 reads CASSPTGQAGEKLFF. In DNA form, the CDR3 reads TGCGCCAGCAGCCCAACGGGACAAGCAGGTGAAAAACTGTTTTTT.

J is TRBJ2-3 and V is TRBV7-2; a weak D match, TRBD2 (6 bases). CDR1 SGHTA and CDR2 FQGNSA come from the germline V gene. V shed 5 bases and J shed 0 bases, with 18 bases lying between them. CDR3 length equals 17 residues. DNA of the CDR3: TGTGCCAGCAGCCAAGTAGTATGGAGGGCCAGCACAGATACGCAGTATTTT. Protein sequence: CASSQVVWRASTDTQYF.

A few counts support this clonotype. This chain links TRBV29-1 with TRBJ2-1, with 8 bases matching TRBD2. Per germline, CDR1 SQVTM and CDR2 ANQGSEA. CDR3 length: 13 residues. V gave up 8 bases and J gave up 10 bases; unmatched junction bases: 13. CDR3 DNA sequence: TGCAGCTCCACCACGACTAGCGCGGCGGAGCAGTTCTTC. Residues: CSSTTTSAAEQFF.

The gene calls are TRBV28 and TRBJ1-1, with D possibly TRBD1 on 5 matching bases. Trimming removed 4 bases at V and 5 bases at J, with 14 bases between. The CDR3 is 14 residues long. The germline V gene has CDR1 MDHEN and CDR2 SYDVKM. DNA for the CDR3: TGTGCCAGCAGTTCGGACACAGGAGTGACTGAAGCTTTCTTT. Translation: CASSSDTGVTEAFF.

J is TRBJ2-5 and V is TRBV10-1; D uncertain. V was pared by 2 bases and J by 5 bases, with 9 bases between. The V gene's germline CDR1 is WNHNN and CDR2 SYGVQD (reference sequence). This CDR3 is built from 13 residues. The CDR3 region is CASSETDAETQYF. The CDR3 bases are TGCGCCAGCAGTGAGACGGACGCGGAGACCCAGTACTTC.

This clonotype occurred many times. This chain links TRBV27 with TRBJ1-5; the D is unclear. V shed 5 bases and J shed 2 bases, with 13 bases lying between them. In germline, CDR1 is MNHEY, CDR2 SMNVEV (reference sequence). The CDR3 consists of 15 residues. The CDR3 sequence is CASSPSPGRNQPQHF. In DNA, the CDR3 is TGTGCCAGCAGTCCATCCCCGGGCCGCAATCAGCCCCAGCATTTT.

This clonotype was found a few times. This chain joins TRBV29-1 and TRBJ2-6; D is undetermined. Trimming took 6 bases from V and 2 from J, leaving 14 bases between them. The CDR3 sequence is 15 residues long. The germline CDR1 and CDR2 sequences are SQVTM and ANQGSEA. The CDR3 nucleotides read TGCAGCGTCATGTCCAGCGTACCTGGGGCCAACGTCCTGACTTTC. This translates into CSVMSSVPGANVLTF. Full variable domain (remainder filled in from reference TRBV29-1 and TRBJ2-6): SAVISQKPSRDICQRGTSLTIQCQVDSQVTMMFWYRQQPGQSLTLIATANQGSEATYESGFVIDKFPISRPNLTFSTLTVSNMSPEDSSIYLCSVMSSVPGANVLTFGAGSRLTVL.

This clonotype was recorded at least ten times. This sequence joins TRBV10-1 and TRBJ2-3; 7 bases agree with TRBD2. Trimming at V came to 10 bases and at J to 1 base, leaving 2 bases not matched to a gene. Germline CDR1 and CDR2: WNHNN and SYGVQD (reference sequence). The CDR3 sequence is 12 residues long. DNA of the CDR3: TGCGCCACCGGACTAGGCACAGATACGCAGTATTTT. It specifies CATGLGTDTQYF.

This clonotype was observed a handful of times. This chain uses TRBV20-1 with TRBJ2-1, with 7 bases identical to TRBD2. Germline V lookup: CDR1 DFQATT, CDR2 SNEGSKA (reference sequence). CDR3 size: 17 residues. With 2 bases clipped from V and 3 bases from J, the junction kept 13 bases outside the gene matches. CDR3 region: CSARLTSGLADYNEQFF. CDR3 nucleotides: TGCAGTGCTAGACTAACCTCTGGGCTAGCGGACTACAATGAGCAGTTCTTC.

The CDR3, as DNA: TGTGCCAGCAGCCCGCAAATGACTAGCGGACAAGAGACCCAGTACTTC. Residues: CASSPQMTSGQETQYF. J is TRBJ2-5 and V is TRBV3-1; TRBD2 aligns across 9 bases. CDR1 and CDR2 from the germline V gene are LGHDT and YNNKEL (reference sequence). This CDR3 comprises 16 residues. J gave up 2 bases and V 4 bases, and 8 bases lay outside the gene matches.

The rearrangement links TRBV12-3 or TRBV12-4 to TRBJ2-2; 8 bases are shared with TRBD1. The CDR3 contains 16 residues. Unmatched junction bases numbered 14, after V lost 8 bases and J lost 6 bases. CDR3 in amino acids: CASGPAGQGSPGELFF. CDR3 in DNA: TGTGCCAGCGGCCCCGCTGGACAGGGTAGCCCCGGGGAGCTGTTTTTT.

This chain uses TRBV20-1 with TRBJ1-5, with D possibly being TRBD1 (6 bases). The CDR3 covers 16 residues. Germline CDR1 reads DFQATT; CDR2 reads SNEGSKA (reference sequence). V lost 0 bases to trimming and J lost 0 bases, with 12 bases between them. CDR3 DNA: TGCAGTGCTAGAGATCCGGACAGCCATAGCAATCAGCCCCAGCATTTT. It translates to CSARDPDSHSNQPQHF.